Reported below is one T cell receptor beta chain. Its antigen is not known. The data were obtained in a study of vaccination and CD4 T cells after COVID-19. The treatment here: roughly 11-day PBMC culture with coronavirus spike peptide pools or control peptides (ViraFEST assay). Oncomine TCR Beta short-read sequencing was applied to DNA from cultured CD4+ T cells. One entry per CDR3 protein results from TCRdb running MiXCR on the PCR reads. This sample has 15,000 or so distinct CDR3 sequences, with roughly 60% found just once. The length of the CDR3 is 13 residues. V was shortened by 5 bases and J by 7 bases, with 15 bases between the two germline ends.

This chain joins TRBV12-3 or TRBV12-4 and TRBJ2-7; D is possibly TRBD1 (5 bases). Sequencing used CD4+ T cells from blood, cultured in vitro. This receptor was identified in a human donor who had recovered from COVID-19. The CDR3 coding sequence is TGTGCCAGCAGTGTTAGGGGCGATCGAGAGCAGTACTTC. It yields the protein CASSVRGDREQYF.